This T cell receptor (beta chain) was sequenced during a study of identifying expanded T cells in peripheral blood. Healthy donors had no documented immune events, such as infections, while sampled. The length of the CDR3 is 12 residues. Germline-derived CDR1 and CDR2 are SGHDT and YYEEEE. Trimming shortened V by 1 base and J by 7 bases, and 7 bases separated the two germline ends. Profiling relied on immunoSEQ multiplex PCR, and the TCRdb table lists in-frame clones only, not all of them. The data hold about 90,000 clones, with 88% observed a single time. This clone is a singleton in its sample. The antigen is unknown. Study-level results: Clone count variance between roughly 2-week samples rose with total template count. Over two and four weeks, about 16 and 20 clones changed, versus more than 1 between replicates.

This sequence was found in a person aged 18 to 75 in good health. The sample was blood. This chain uses TRBV5-6 with TRBJ2-3, with D unresolved. DNA for the CDR3: TGTGCCAGCAGCTTGATTGCTCATACGCAGTATTTT. It yields the protein CASSLIAHTQYF.